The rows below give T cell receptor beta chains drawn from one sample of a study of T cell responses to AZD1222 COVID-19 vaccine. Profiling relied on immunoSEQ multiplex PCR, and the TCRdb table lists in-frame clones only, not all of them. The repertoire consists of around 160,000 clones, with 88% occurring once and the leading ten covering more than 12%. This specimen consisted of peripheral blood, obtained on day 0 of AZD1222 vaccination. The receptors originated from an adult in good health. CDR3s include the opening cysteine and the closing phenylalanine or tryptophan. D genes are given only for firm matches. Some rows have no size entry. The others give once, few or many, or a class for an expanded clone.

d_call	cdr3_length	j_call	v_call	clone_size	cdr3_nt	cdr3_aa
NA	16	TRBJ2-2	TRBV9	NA	TGTGCCAGCAGCGTGGTAGCCGGGCGGCTCGACGGGGAGCTGTTTTTT	CASSVVAGRLDGELFF
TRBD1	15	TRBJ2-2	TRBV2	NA	TGTGCCAGCAGTGGACCCACAGGGGTAACCGGGGAGCTGTTTTTT	CASSGPTGVTGELFF
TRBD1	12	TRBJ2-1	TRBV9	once	TGTGCCAGCAGCGCACAGGGGTGGGTGCAGTTCTTC	CASSAQGWVQFF
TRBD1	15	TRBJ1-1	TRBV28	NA	TGTGCCAGCAGTCCGTCCCTGGGACAGGCCGTTGAAGCTTTCTTT	CASSPSLGQAVEAFF
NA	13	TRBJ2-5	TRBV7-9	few	TGTGCCAGCAGTCTCCCCCCCCAAGAGACCCAGTACTTC	CASSLPPQETQYF
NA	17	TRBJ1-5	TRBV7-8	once	TGTGCCAGCAGCCCCTATACGTTACAGAGAATCAATCAGCCCCAGCATTTT	CASSPYTLQRINQPQHF
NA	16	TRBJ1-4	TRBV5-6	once	TGTGCCAGCAGCTTCGGATTTTCGGGGGGTGGAGAAAAACTGTTTTTT	CASSFGFSGGGEKLFF
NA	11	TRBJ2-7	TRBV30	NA	TGTGCCTGGAGCAAGTCCTACGAGCAGTACTTC	CAWSKSYEQYF
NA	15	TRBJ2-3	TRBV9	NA	TGTGCCAGCAGCGTAGGGTCCTTGAGGACAGATACGCAGTATTTT	CASSVGSLRTDTQYF
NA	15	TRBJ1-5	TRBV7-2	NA	TGTGCCAGCAGCTTAGGCCCCAACAGGTATCAGCCCCAGCATTTT	CASSLGPNRYQPQHF
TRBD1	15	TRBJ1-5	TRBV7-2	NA	TGTGCCAGCAGCTTAGAACAGGGGAATGGTCAGCCCCAGCATTTT	CASSLEQGNGQPQHF
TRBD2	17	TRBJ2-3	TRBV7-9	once	TGTGCCAGCAGCCAGAGCGGGGGCCCCGCTAGCACAGATACGCAGTATTTT	CASSQSGGPASTDTQYF
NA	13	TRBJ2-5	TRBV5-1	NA	TGCGCCAGCAGTTTGAGAGGGGACGAGACCCAGTACTTC	CASSLRGDETQYF
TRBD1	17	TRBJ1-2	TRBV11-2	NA	TGTGCCAGCAGCTTAGCAGACAGGGGCGGACCTAACTATGGCTACACCTTC	CASSLADRGGPNYGYTF
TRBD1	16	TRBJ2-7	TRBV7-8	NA	TGTGCCAGCAGTCTGGGGGTGGGGGACAGGGGCTACGAGCAGTACTTC	CASSLGVGDRGYEQYF
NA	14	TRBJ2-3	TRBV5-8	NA	TGTGCCAGCAGCTTGGGGGCCCGCACAGATACGCAGTATTTT	CASSLGARTDTQYF
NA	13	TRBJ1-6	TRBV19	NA	TGTGCCAGTAGTTCTCGTGATAATTCACCCCTCCACTTT	CASSSRDNSPLHF
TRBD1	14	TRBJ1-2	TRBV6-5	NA	TGTGCCAGCTGGTCCGCGGGACAGCCCTATGGCTACACCTTC	CASWSAGQPYGYTF
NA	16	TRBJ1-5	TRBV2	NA	TGTGCCAGCAGTCGACTCGGTCGGACTAGCAATCAGCCCCAGCATTTT	CASSRLGRTSNQPQHF
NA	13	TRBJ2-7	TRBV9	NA	TGTGCCAGCAGCGTAGGTGCGAGGGATGAGCAGTACTTC	CASSVGARDEQYF
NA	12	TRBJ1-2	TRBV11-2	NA	TGTGCCAGCAGCCTAGGACAGACTGGCTACACCTTC	CASSLGQTGYTF
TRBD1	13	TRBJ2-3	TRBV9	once	TGTGCCAGCAGAGCACACAGGGGAGATACGCAGTATTTT	CASRAHRGDTQYF
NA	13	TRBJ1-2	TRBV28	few	TGTGCCAGCAGTTTGCCCTCTCACTATGGCTACACCTTC	CASSLPSHYGYTF
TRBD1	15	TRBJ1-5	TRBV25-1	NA	TGTGCCAGCAGTCGGGACAGCGTCAGCAATCAGCCCCAGCATTTT	CASSRDSVSNQPQHF
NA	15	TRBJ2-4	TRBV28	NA	TGTGCCAGCAGTATACCGACAGGTGGCTTGAACATTCAGTACTTC	CASSIPTGGLNIQYF
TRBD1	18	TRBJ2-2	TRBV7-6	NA	TGTGCCAGCAGCCCCTCGGGACCGGGACAGGGGAACACCGGGGAGCTGTTTTTT	CASSPSGPGQGNTGELFF
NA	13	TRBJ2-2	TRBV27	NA	TGTGCCAGCAGTTTTGTAGGTCCCGGGGAGCTGTTTTTT	CASSFVGPGELFF
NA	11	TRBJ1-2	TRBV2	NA	TGTGCCAGCAGTTACAGCTATGGCTACACCTTC	CASSYSYGYTF
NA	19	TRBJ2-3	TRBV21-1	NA	TGTGCCAGCAGCAAAGTGGGTAGTTGGGCAGGGGGCTTGCCAGATACGCAGTATTTT	CASSKVGSWAGGLPDTQYF
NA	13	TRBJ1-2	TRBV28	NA	TGTGCCAGCAGTTTCAGGGCCTTCTATGGCTACACCTTC	CASSFRAFYGYTF
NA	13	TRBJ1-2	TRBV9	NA	TGTGCCAGCAGCGTAGCCAGTTCATATGGCTACACCTTC	CASSVASSYGYTF
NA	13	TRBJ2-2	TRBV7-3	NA	TGTGCCAGCAGCTCCGGACCCGAAGGGGAGCTGTTTTTT	CASSSGPEGELFF
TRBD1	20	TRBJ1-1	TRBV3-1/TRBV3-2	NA	TGTGCCAGCAGCCAACGCGGACAGGTAGCCATTTACTTTGATGGCACTGAAGCTTTCTTT	CASSQRGQVAIYFDGTEAFF
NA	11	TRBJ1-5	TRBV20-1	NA	TGCAGTGCTAGTAGTGATCAGCCCCAGCATTTT	CSASSDQPQHF
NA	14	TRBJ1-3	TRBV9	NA	TGTGCCAGCTCGGACCAACAAACTGGAAACACCATATATTTT	CASSDQQTGNTIYF
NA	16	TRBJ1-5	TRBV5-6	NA	TGTGCCAGCAGCTTCCACTCGACGGCGGGACTACAGCCCCAGCATTTT	CASSFHSTAGLQPQHF
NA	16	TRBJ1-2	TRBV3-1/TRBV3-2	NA	TGTGCCAGCAGCACGACTAATAGCTTCCTTAACTATGGCTACACCTTC	CASSTTNSFLNYGYTF
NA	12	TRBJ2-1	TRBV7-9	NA	TGTGCCAGCAGCTTAAAGGCCAATGAGCAGTTCTTC	CASSLKANEQFF
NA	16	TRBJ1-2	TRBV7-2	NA	TGTGCCAGCAGCTTGGGTACAGGAATAGGGATCTTTGGCTACACCTTC	CASSLGTGIGIFGYTF
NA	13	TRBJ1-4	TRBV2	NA	TGTGCCAGCAGTTCGGGGAGTAAGGAAAAACTGTTTTTT	CASSSGSKEKLFF
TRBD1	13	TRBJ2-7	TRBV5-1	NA	TGCGCCAGCAGACGGCAGGGGGCGAACGAGCAGTACTTC	CASRRQGANEQYF
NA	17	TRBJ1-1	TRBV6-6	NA	TGTGCCAGCAGTCGCACTGTGGGGGGTAACATGAACACTGAAGCTTTCTTT	CASSRTVGGNMNTEAFF